The clone carrying this T cell receptor beta chain has a handful of counts. The antigen is unknown. At one end the junction does not follow the germline gene, possibly because of a read error. The germline V gene encodes CDR1 SGHTA and CDR2 FQGNSA. This CDR3 has 13 residues. RNA transcripts yielded amplified TCR beta CDR3 regions. The TCR CDR3 first-round RT-PCR relied on the HTBI primer set. In TCRdb, the multiplex PCR reads were re-called with MiXCR into one record per CDR3 protein. The table includes hundreds of thousands of distinct CDR3 sequences, roughly 40% detected once. This sample is drawn from a study of T cells in Graves' hyperthyroidism and ophthalmopathy. Study-level points and caveats: Clonotypes that were expanded in thyroid above 0.001 mostly appeared in blood too. The model foresaw ophthalmopathy a median 6.5 months prior to onset.

Graves' hyperthyroidism without ophthalmopathy progression within 18 months was termed stable. Exclusion of a patient resulted from uncontrolled infection, other autoimmune disease, pregnancy or lactation. This clonotype was obtained from a young man with Graves' hyperthyroidism. The sequenced sample was blood. The V gene is TRBV7-2, the J gene TRBJ1-2; D gene ambiguous. The CDR3 loop is CASTPSFNYGYTF. CDR3 sequence (DNA): TGCGCCAGCACCCCCTCCTTTAACTATGGCTACACCTTC.